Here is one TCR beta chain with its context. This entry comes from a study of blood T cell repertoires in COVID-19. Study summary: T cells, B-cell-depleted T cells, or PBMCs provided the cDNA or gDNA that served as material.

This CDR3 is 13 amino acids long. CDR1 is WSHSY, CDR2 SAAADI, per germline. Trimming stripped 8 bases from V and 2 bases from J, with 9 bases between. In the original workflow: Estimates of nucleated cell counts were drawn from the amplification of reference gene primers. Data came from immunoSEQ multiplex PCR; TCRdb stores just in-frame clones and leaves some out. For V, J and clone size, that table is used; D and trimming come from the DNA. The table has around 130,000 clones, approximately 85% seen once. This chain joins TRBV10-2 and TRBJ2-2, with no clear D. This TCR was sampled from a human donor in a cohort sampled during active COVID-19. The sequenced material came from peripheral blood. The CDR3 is CASAQENTGELFF. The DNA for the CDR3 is TGCGCCAGCGCGCAGGAAAACACCGGGGAGCTGTTTTTT.